This T cell receptor (beta chain) was identified in a study of blood T cell repertoires in COVID-19. Study context: Acute and convalescent COVID-19 specimens originated in the United States, Italy and Spain. The analysed material was cDNA or gDNA that came from T cells, B-cell-depleted T cells, or PBMCs.

The authors' processing: Estimation of nucleated cell counts was performed using reference gene primer amplification. This table comes from immunoSEQ multiplex PCR, and its TCRdb copy is limited to in-frame clones, with some not included. V and J calls and clone size are copied from that table; D and trimming were computed from the DNA. The table has 50,000 to 55,000 clones, 82% seen once. V was pared by 8 bases and J by 0 bases, with 11 bases of the junction left unmatched. Germline V gives CDR1 SGHTA, CDR2 FQGNSA. This CDR3 has 16 residues. Seattle patients were enrolled while actively infected and followed longitudinally.

The sequencing input was peripheral blood. This chain connects TRBV7-2 to TRBJ2-3; 7 nucleotides match TRBD2. This receptor was taken from a man aged 80 or over with COVID-19, enrolled during active disease. The CDR3 bases are TGTGCCAGCGGACCTAGGCGGGGGTTGAGCACAGATACGCAGTATTTT. Protein sequence: CASGPRRGLSTDTQYF.